The rows below give T cell receptor beta chains drawn from one sample of a study of T cell clonotyping in hematopoietic cell transplantation. TCRdb keeps only in-frame clones here, not all; method: immunoSEQ multiplex PCR. The sample consists of 35,000 to 50,000 clones, around 85% of them appearing once. The specimen comprised peripheral blood mononuclear cells, sampled before stem cell transplant. All receptors come from a man in his 60s with acute myeloid leukemia. Some clones in this sample may be carry-over from other donors' samples. Each CDR3 is given with its conserved first and last residue. D genes are given only for firm matches. Clone size is given for some rows only: seen once, a few or many times, or a class if the clone is expanded.

D	size	V	J	CDR3	DNA
NA	NA	TRBV5-3	TRBJ1-4	CARSNPNLGNRGNEKLFF	TGTGCCAGAAGCAATCCGAATTTAGGGAATAGGGGTAATGAAAAACTGTTTTTT
NA	NA	TRBV2	TRBJ2-6	CASKSGANVLTF	TGTGCCAGCAAGTCTGGGGCCAACGTCCTGACTTTC
NA	NA	TRBV7-3	TRBJ1-1	CASSYTLTEAFF	TGTGCCAGCAGCTACACACTTACTGAAGCTTTCTTT
NA	NA	TRBV11-2	TRBJ1-3	CASSRVETGFLSGNTIYF	TGTGCCAGCAGCCGCGTCGAAACAGGGTTTTTGTCCGGAAACACCATATATTTT
TRBD1	NA	TRBV5-8	TRBJ2-7	CASSLGTGALGEQYF	TGTGCCAGCAGCTTGGGGACAGGGGCCCTCGGCGAGCAGTACTTC
NA	NA	TRBV30	TRBJ1-1	CAWSDTEAFF	TGTGCCTGGAGTGACACTGAAGCTTTCTTT
NA	few	TRBV9	TRBJ2-7	CASSVEGGFTYEQYF	TGTGCCAGCAGCGTAGAAGGCGGGTTTACCTACGAGCAGTACTTC
NA	NA	TRBV6-1	TRBJ1-2	CASSEATKGAIYGYTF	TGTGCCAGCAGTGAAGCCACCAAAGGGGCAATCTATGGCTACACCTTC
TRBD1	NA	TRBV15	TRBJ1-1	CATSRHRGTEAFF	TGTGCCACCAGCAGGCACAGGGGCACTGAAGCTTTCTTT
NA	once	TRBV28	TRBJ1-6	CASRRTVLGNSPLHF	TGTGCCAGCAGGAGGACGGTCCTGGGCAATTCACCCCTCCACTTT
NA	NA	TRBV10-1	TRBJ1-1	CASSEGGQGKNTEAFF	TGCGCCAGCAGTGAGGGGGGCCAGGGGAAGAACACTGAAGCTTTCTTT
NA	NA	TRBV7-2	TRBJ2-7	CASSLDAPKQYF	TGTGCCAGCAGCTTAGACGCGCCTAAGCAGTACTTC
NA	once	TRBV28	TRBJ2-7	CASSLRREQYF	TGTGCCAGCAGTCTGCGGAGGGAGCAGTACTTC
NA	NA	TRBV6-1	TRBJ1-6	CASSETGVSPLHF	TGTGCCAGCAGTGAAACGGGTGTATCACCCCTCCACTTT
TRBD1	NA	TRBV9	TRBJ1-2	CASSVEHHVGGANGYTF	TGTGCCAGCAGCGTAGAACATCACGTAGGGGGCGCAAATGGCTACACCTTC
TRBD2	once	TRBV7-9	TRBJ2-3	CASSLVSSGGTQYF	TGTGCCAGCAGCTTAGTATCTAGCGGGGGGACGCAGTATTTT
NA	NA	TRBV7-2	TRBJ1-6	CASSPGSGDNSPLHF	TGTGCCAGCAGCCCCGGATCCGGCGATAATTCACCCCTCCACTTT
NA	NA	TRBV7-8	TRBJ2-7	CASSAKYEQYF	TGTGCCAGCAGCGCGAAATACGAGCAGTACTTC
NA	few	TRBV5-1	TRBJ2-5	CASSLAESETQYF	TGCGCCAGCAGCTTGGCCGAATCAGAGACCCAGTACTTC
NA	NA	TRBV2	TRBJ1-2	CASSAEGAPNYGYTF	TGTGCCAGCAGTGCTGAAGGGGCGCCCAACTATGGCTACACCTTC
NA	NA	TRBV10-3	TRBJ2-5	CAISEDPQETQYF	TGTGCCATCAGTGAGGACCCGCAAGAGACCCAGTACTTC
NA	once	TRBV7-9	TRBJ1-6	CASNRVTGPAYNSPLHF	TGTGCCAGCAACCGGGTCACAGGGCCTGCCTATAATTCACCCCTCCACTTT
NA	NA	TRBV25-1	TRBJ2-4	CASSEKDFLAKNIQYF	TGTGCCAGCAGTGAAAAAGATTTCCTAGCCAAAAACATTCAGTACTTC
TRBD2	NA	TRBV11-3	TRBJ2-7	CASSLGGDSYEQYF	TGTGCCAGCAGCTTGGGGGGGGACTCCTACGAGCAGTACTTC
NA	NA	TRBV9	TRBJ1-2	CASSVVQAEGYTF	TGTGCCAGCAGCGTAGTACAGGCGGAGGGCTACACCTTC
NA	NA	TRBV14	TRBJ1-6	CASSRTVHNSPLHF	TGTGCCAGCAGCCGGACAGTCCATAATTCACCCCTCCACTTT
TRBD1	NA	TRBV28	TRBJ2-5	CASSLGTAGTQYF	TGTGCCAGCAGTTTGGGGACAGCTGGGACCCAGTACTTC
NA	NA	TRBV5-4	TRBJ2-5	CASSAGTAIYLAETQYF	TGTGCCAGCAGCGCCGGGACAGCGATTTATCTAGCGGAGACCCAGTACTTC
NA	once	TRBV2	TRBJ2-7	CASRAGQSAYEQYF	TGTGCCAGCAGAGCTGGACAGAGCGCCTACGAGCAGTACTTC
NA	NA	TRBV4-2	TRBJ1-1	CASSQDPNTEAFF	TGTGCCAGCAGCCAAGATCCTAACACTGAAGCTTTCTTT
TRBD1	NA	TRBV9	TRBJ2-2	CASSAEHRQGTGELFF	TGTGCCAGCAGCGCAGAACACCGACAGGGGACCGGGGAGCTGTTTTTT
TRBD1	NA	TRBV5-1	TRBJ1-4	CASSPRQGREKLFF	TGCGCCAGCAGCCCCAGACAGGGACGTGAAAAACTGTTTTTT
NA	NA	TRBV4-2	TRBJ2-2	CASSHRKSGGATGELFF	TGTGCCAGCAGCCACCGCAAAAGTGGGGGGGCGACCGGGGAGCTGTTTTTT
TRBD1	NA	TRBV28	TRBJ2-7	CASRGQTYEQYF	TGTGCCAGCAGGGGACAGACCTACGAGCAGTACTTC
TRBD1	NA	TRBV11-2	TRBJ1-2	CASSPNRDRRFTF	TGTGCCAGCAGCCCAAACCGGGACAGGCGCTTCACCTTC
NA	NA	TRBV5-4	TRBJ2-3	CASSWDQSADTQYF	TGTGCCAGCAGCTGGGACCAGTCCGCAGATACGCAGTATTTT
NA	NA	TRBV4-1	TRBJ1-5	CASSQEGGVLRQPQHF	TGCGCCAGCAGCCAAGAAGGGGGGGTGCTTCGTCAGCCCCAGCATTTT
TRBD1	NA	TRBV7-2	TRBJ2-5	CASSLAAVGQGPETQYF	TGTGCCAGCAGCCTAGCCGCGGTTGGACAGGGGCCAGAGACCCAGTACTTC
TRBD1	NA	TRBV6-5	TRBJ2-2	CASSYRGQNTGELFF	TGTGCCAGCAGCTACAGGGGACAGAACACCGGGGAGCTGTTTTTT
TRBD1	NA	TRBV19	TRBJ2-2	CASSTPGGNTGELFF	TGTGCCAGTAGTACCCCAGGGGGGAACACCGGGGAGCTGTTTTTT
NA	NA	TRBV7-7	TRBJ2-7	CASSFNRDAEQYF	TGTGCTAGCAGCTTTAACAGGGATGCCGAGCAGTACTTC
NA	NA	TRBV5-8	TRBJ2-1	CASSLLREQFF	TGTGCCAGCAGCTTGCTCAGAGAGCAGTTCTTC
NA	NA	TRBV19	TRBJ1-1	CATQDSMNTEAFF	TGTGCCACCCAAGACAGCATGAACACTGAAGCTTTCTTT
TRBD1	NA	TRBV11-3	TRBJ2-2	CASSPRDRDSGELFF	TGTGCCAGCAGCCCTCGGGACAGGGATTCCGGGGAGCTGTTTTTT
NA	NA	TRBV6-6	TRBJ1-1	CASSYGGTLEEAFF	TGTGCCAGCAGTTACGGGGGGACCCTAGAAGAAGCTTTCTTT
TRBD2	NA	TRBV11-3	TRBJ2-3	CASSRTSGGASRTDTQYF	TGTGCCAGCAGCCGGACTAGCGGGGGGGCCAGTAGGACAGATACGCAGTATTTT
NA	once	TRBV7-2	TRBJ1-1	CASSLAITGGGYEAFF	TGTGCCAGCAGCTTAGCGATCACAGGAGGGGGATATGAAGCTTTCTTT
TRBD1	NA	TRBV6-5	TRBJ1-5	CASSDRGLQPQHF	TGTGCCAGCAGTGACAGGGGGCTTCAGCCCCAGCATTTT
TRBD2	NA	TRBV11-3	TRBJ2-1	CASRYSGTSGEQFF	TGTGCCAGCCGCTACTCCGGGACTAGCGGGGAGCAGTTCTTC
NA	once	TRBV18	TRBJ2-5	CASSPGQIQETQYF	TGTGCCAGCTCACCAGGGCAGATACAAGAGACCCAGTACTTC